This T cell receptor (beta chain) was sequenced for a study of cytomegalovirus exposure and HLA in healthy donors (dated by TCRdb to about 2017). About the full investigation: An earlier analysis of approximately 640 of the donors reported approximately 270 Gb of sequence data and more than 90 million unique TCR beta sequences from approximately 180 million T cells. The number of typed donors differed by locus: roughly 620-630 for A, B, C, DRB1 and DQB1; some 540 for DQA1; approximately 600 for DPA1; and approximately 450 for DPB1. HLA typing included class I and class II loci at four-digit resolution. To predict cytomegalovirus infection status, the study combined high-throughput TCR immunosequencing, statistical association of individual TCRs with disease status, and machine learning. Of the roughly 430 genotyped donors, approximately 82% fell in the genetic ancestry cluster associated with self-reported Caucasian donors. All discovery cohort repertoires had been generated on a single sequencing platform. In a later genetic analysis, genome-wide SNP genotypes for about three fifths of the 666 donors were used, and that subset was treated as a discovery cohort. To study patterns of TCR occurrence, a later analysis re-analyzed previously published TCR beta repertoires from 650 to 750 donors and added high-resolution HLA genotyping. In an earlier analysis of roughly 540 of the donors, high-throughput TCR beta sequencing was used to judge whether each TCR beta V gene segment behaved as functional or pseudogenic. On average, roughly 250,000 unique TCR beta nucleotide sequences were sequenced per donor among 398 genotyped donors of the cohort, with roughly 19% of those sequences being non-productive. An early release covering 550 to 700 HLA-typed donors comprised approximately 290 gigabases of sequencing data and around 80 million unique TCR sequences. Donor age, sex, ethnicity and CMV serostatus were compiled together with the repertoire data. Because of strong linkage in the cohort, roughly five DR-DQ haplotypes were treated as single units for association and clustering. Using immunosequencing, the study profiled T cell repertoires from approximately 700 subjects and related those repertoires to cytomegalovirus serostatus. A separate validation cohort of approximately 120 different subjects was used in addition to the 666-subject first cohort. Rather than drawing on any new phenotypic data, the later analysis identified candidate immune exposures from TCR beta sequences and the way those sequences occurred across donors. The study aimed to test whether cataloging public T cell receptors could reveal signatures of past pathogen exposure. The research as a whole found: Linkage disequilibrium might explain the correlated functional status among segregating V segments, but an unknown experimental factor could not be excluded. A further reported finding was that TCR beta sequences accurately predicted the HLA-A and HLA-B alleles for most subjects in the first cohort. According to a later analysis, most CMV-associated TCR beta chains appeared to be HLA-restricted, and the HLA associations seemed to be driven largely by CMV exposure. The study gave a list of some 150 TCR beta chains associated with cytomegalovirus. A later analysis reported that several top co-occurrence clusters appeared linked to parvovirus B19, influenza, CMV and Epstein-Barr virus. Immune exposure information for the cohort was limited to CMV serostatus. Most TCR sequences were observed very rarely across donors, whereas some public TCRs were present in many individuals. In this cohort, only TCR beta chains were sequenced, and detectable features were limited by the absence of alpha or paired-chain data. According to the authors, the approach could potentially be generalized to other disease states and immunological phenotypes. The classifier was reported to diagnose cytomegalovirus status with high specificity and sensitivity in both the original and validation cohorts. HLA typing was unavailable for some donors at each locus, so association tests used only the typed subset. A later analysis associated some 17,000 TCR beta sequences with specific HLA alleles at a false discovery rate of 0.05. An association between a missense DCLRE1C variant and V-gene and J-gene trimming of TCR beta chains was found in a later genetic analysis and replicated in an independent cohort. Assigning TCR associations to individual alleles was difficult when HLA alleles, especially DR and DQ, strongly co-occurred. Because counts were too low, about 18 rarely observed V segments, including chromosome 9 orphons, were excluded from the earlier analysis of some 590 of the donors. In a later analysis, HLA-associated TCR beta chains were found to be more clonally expanded and to have lower generation probabilities than equally common non-associated chains. The presence/absence analyses assumed that sequencing depth was roughly uniform across donors, and that assumption may not be true. Three of the identified cytomegalovirus-associated TCR beta chains were confirmed in vitro to be specific for cytomegalovirus antigens. A later genetic analysis reported fewer N-insertions in productive TCRs among donors in an Asian-associated ancestry cluster than the roughly 640-donor mean. In an earlier analysis of about 540 of the donors, most TCR beta V segments were observed in productive rearrangements about 87% or about 30% of the time, broadly matching IMGT annotations. The sequencing pipeline was judged likely to have produced a cluster of highly shared sequence variants as a technical artifact. According to a later analysis, TCR association rates differed among HLA loci, with DRB1 alleles showing the most associated TCRs and HLA-C alleles showing the fewest. Because the 87-base-pair reads could not distinguish some IMGT-functional V segments, including TRBV6-2 and TRBV6-3, those segments were excluded.

The germline V gene supplies CDR1 SNHLY and CDR2 FYNNEI. Germline trimming: 11 bases from V, 4 bases from J; junction bases outside gene matches: 8. Its CDR3 holds 12 amino acids, cysteine through phenylalanine. The retained sequence is limited to the CDR3, 36 bases, with the frame set at the first base. The library was generated by the immunoSEQ multiplex PCR assay. For the multiplex PCR, a mixture combining 60 forward primers for TCR Vbeta segments and 13 reverse primers for TCR Jbeta segments was used. Amplification of the CDR3 region of rearranged TCR beta genes was performed with a multiplex PCR assay on genomic DNA. On the Illumina HiSeq System, the amplified TCR beta libraries were sequenced as 87-base-pair reads. Regarding the original processing steps: In a later analysis, 77 million or so unique TCR beta chains were counted across the roughly 610 repertoires, and roughly 11 million of these chains were shared by at least two donors. Raw reads were error-corrected and collapsed into unique sequences with a nearest-neighbor algorithm that merged closely related sequences to remove PCR and sequencing errors. CDR3 sequences were aligned to IMGT reference sequences to assign V, D and J gene segments. Each retained sequence needed at least a six-nucleotide match to both a V gene segment and a J gene segment. Rearrangements were called productive when the CDR3 lacked stop codons and stayed in frame with V and J; all others were non-productive. Following IMGT convention, CDR3 was defined as the stretch from the second conserved V-encoded cysteine up to the conserved J-encoded phenylalanine. The earlier analysis of about 620 of the donors excluded sequences that lacked an unambiguous match to a single V gene segment. In an earlier analysis of around 590 of the donors, a V segment was called functional when productive rearrangements were above 56.7%, and segregating when the standard deviation between donors exceeded 5%. To diagnose cytomegalovirus status from the catalog of TCR beta chain sequences, a statistical classification framework was built. In a later analysis, TCR nucleotide sequences were compared against IMGT/GENE-DB human TR gene sequences so that V and J genes could be assigned. The TCRdist pipeline was used in a later analysis to assign CDR3 sequences and most-parsimonious VDJ recombination scenarios. A later analysis defined each TCR beta chain by its CDR3 amino acid sequence plus V-gene family, and excluded reads lacking a unique V-gene family. As a way to deal with suspected cross-contamination and a sequencing artifact, a later analysis dropped 450 to 600 nucleotide sequences that were highly shared and had low generation probability. For each public chain, a later analysis derived a clonal expansion index from normalized ranks of inferred template counts within each repertoire. In a later analysis, generation probabilities were computed using a VDJ recombination model fitted to out-of-frame rearrangements, and the results were checked against IGoR. Hypergeometric tests were used in a later analysis to score TCR-TCR, TCR-HLA and TCR-CMV co-occurrence, with a repertoire-size bias correction applied to the TCR pairs. A later analysis estimated false discovery rates by permuting HLA or CMV assignments 20 times. In a later analysis, co-occurring TCRs were grouped using DBSCAN, and TCRdist sequence similarity was added for clustering within HLA-allele-positive subsets. For co-occurrence clustering, repertoires with fewer than 30,000 or more than 120,000 public chains were excluded, along with 4 to 6 repertoires with anomalous nucleotide sharing. This is the immuneACCESS table as TCRdb keeps it, with only in-frame sequences that have V and J called. A part of the clones is gone; compared with another copy, unresolved V genes explain less than half, and the rest is unexplained. That table furnishes V, J and clone size, whereas the DNA furnished D and trimming. This sample comprises just over 80,000 clones, about 79% of them detected only once. Approximately 6% of the sample rests with the top ten.

In total, more than 500 healthy bone marrow donors made up the cohort. All cohort members were sampled while nominally healthy, although unrecorded immune exposures were likely present. The donor tested CMV seropositive, placing the donor among the 289 seropositive members of the cohort. A peripheral blood sample was collected from each donor, and TCR beta sequencing was performed on peripheral blood mononuclear cells. Genomic DNA was extracted from the blood cell samples with the Qiagen DNeasy Blood Extraction Kit. Worth noting for this clone: Its antigen specificity is not known. Base qualities are not recorded, but no much larger clone differs from it by a single base.

The sequenced sample consisted of PBMCs. The TCR comes from a man aged 18 to 30 in good health and CMV-seropositive. This chain is built from TRBV2 and TRBJ2-7, with TRBD1 identical over 7 junction bases. The sequenced DNA is TGTGCCGGCGGACAGGAAATTTACGAGCAGTACTTC. This yields the protein CAGGQEIYEQYF.